The entry that follows covers one TCR beta chain sequence. This clonotype was seen at least ten times. It has no known antigen specificity. There are no base qualities to consult, and no much larger clone falls within one base. V was cut back by 0 bases and J by 3 bases, leaving a gap of 22 bases between them. The CDR3 starts with the cysteine, ends with the phenylalanine, and has 19 residues. The only DNA kept is the CDR3, 57 bases in frame from the first base. CDR1 MDHEN and CDR2 SYDVKM were looked up in the germline V gene. These data belong to a study of T cell repertoires in cytomegalovirus infection (dated by TCRdb to the late 2010s). Turning to the overall study: Recently identified HLA-C-restricted CMV epitopes, whose presentation resists viral immunomodulation, were targeted by peptide stimulations together with well-studied HLA-B-restricted epitopes. The HLA type of each donor mattered for the analysis, because public TCR beta signatures pointed to carriage of CMV infection along with the matching HLA type. What the work shows at the level of the full study, not this receptor alone: The ex vivo response was dominated by HLA-C-restricted CMV-specific TCR beta clonotypes, which also provided the single most frequent clonotype in two of eight donors. Cumulative frequency of public TCR beta family members discriminated carriers of CMV infection plus the relevant HLA type in this cohort and an independent approximately 340-donor cohort.

The meaning of the sample's treatment or condition label: in vitro stimulation with specific CMV peptide epitopes to enrich CMV-specific T cells. The run used an Illumina HiSeq 1500. The raw public data were reprocessed by TCRdb itself: fastp quality trimming at Q25, MiXCR clonotype calling, in-frame beta chains only. Entries are consolidated by CDR3 protein sequence, retaining the most common genes and DNA. This sample holds 900,000 to 950,000 distinct CDR3 sequences; around 32% were observed only once. The ten most abundant clones make up more than 12% of the sample. This receptor chain uses TRBV28 and TRBJ2-3, with a weak D call of TRBD1 (6 bases match). The receptor comes from a human donor in good health (CMV status not recorded). Some clones in this sample may be carry-over from other donors' samples. The source material was cultured CD8+ T cells from PBMCs, sampled from culture after CMV antigen stimulation. The CDR3 reads CASSLWTGSKARLTDTQYF. The base sequence is TGTGCCAGCAGTTTATGGACAGGTTCAAAGGCCCGACTGACAGATACGCAGTATTTT.